The clone carrying this T cell receptor (beta chain) showed up just a few times. What it binds is unknown. Germline trimming cut 5 bases from V and 1 base from J; bases unmatched to any gene: 7. CDR3 length: 15 residues. The TCR beta cDNA libraries contained unique molecular identifiers. A single record per CDR3 protein comes from TCRdb applying MiXCR to the PCR reads. In the table there are 150,000 to 200,000 distinct CDR3 sequences, roughly 31% of which are singletons. This record belongs to a study of post-analysis software for immune sequencing data. Whole-study findings and limits: Compared with controls, patients had more of about 5 TRBV segments, including TRBV5-6, TRBV5-1 and TRBV20-1.

The chain joins TRBV12-3 or TRBV12-4 to TRBJ2-7, with 8 positions matching TRBD1. The TCR originated in a girl aged 5-17 years with multiple sclerosis. The specimen sequenced was blood. The CDR3 spells CASSPRTGLSYEQYF. Written as DNA, the CDR3 is TGTGCCAGCAGTCCCAGGACAGGGCTTTCCTACGAGCAGTACTTC.